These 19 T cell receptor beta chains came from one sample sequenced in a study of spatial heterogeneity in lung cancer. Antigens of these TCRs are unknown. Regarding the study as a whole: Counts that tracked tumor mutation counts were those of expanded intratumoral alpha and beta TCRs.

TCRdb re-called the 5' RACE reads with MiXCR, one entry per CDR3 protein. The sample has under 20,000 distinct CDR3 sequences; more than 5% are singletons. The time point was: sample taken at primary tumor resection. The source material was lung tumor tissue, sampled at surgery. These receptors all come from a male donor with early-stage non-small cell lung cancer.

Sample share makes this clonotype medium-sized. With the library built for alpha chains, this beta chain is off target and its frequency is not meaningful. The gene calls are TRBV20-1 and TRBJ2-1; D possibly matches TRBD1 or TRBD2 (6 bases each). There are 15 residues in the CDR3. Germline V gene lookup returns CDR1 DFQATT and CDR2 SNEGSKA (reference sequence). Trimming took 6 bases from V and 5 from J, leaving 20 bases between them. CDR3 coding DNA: TGCAGTGCCCCAAAAGGGGGGCGCCAGGACAATGAGCAGTTCTTC. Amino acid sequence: CSAPKGGRQDNEQFF.

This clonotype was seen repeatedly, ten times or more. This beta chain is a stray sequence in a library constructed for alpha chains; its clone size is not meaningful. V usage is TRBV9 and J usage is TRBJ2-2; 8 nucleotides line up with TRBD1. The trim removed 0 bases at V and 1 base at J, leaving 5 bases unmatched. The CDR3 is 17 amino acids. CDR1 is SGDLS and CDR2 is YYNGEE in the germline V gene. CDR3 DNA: TGTGCCAGCAGCGTAGGAGACAGGGGTCGGAACACCGGGGAGCTGTTTTTT. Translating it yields CASSVGDRGRNTGELFF.

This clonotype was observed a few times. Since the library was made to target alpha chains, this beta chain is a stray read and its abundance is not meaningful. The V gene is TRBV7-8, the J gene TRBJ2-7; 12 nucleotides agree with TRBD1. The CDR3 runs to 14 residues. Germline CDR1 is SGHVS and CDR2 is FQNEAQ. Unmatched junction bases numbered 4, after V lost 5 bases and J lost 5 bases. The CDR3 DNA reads TGTGCCAGCAGCCGCGGGACAGGGGGCGACGAGCAGTACTTC. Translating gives CASSRGTGGDEQYF.

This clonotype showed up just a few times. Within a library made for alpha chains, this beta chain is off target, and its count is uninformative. CDR3 sequence reads: CASSQSGRTDTQYF. The CDR3 DNA is TGTGCCAGCAGCCAATCGGGGCGCACAGATACGCAGTATTTT. The chain is built from TRBV16 and TRBJ2-3, with D possibly matching TRBD1 (5 bases). This CDR3 spans 14 amino acids. V lost 0 bases and J 1 base, leaving 5 bases between the germline ends. Germline V lookup: CDR1 KGHSY, CDR2 FQNENV. Full variable domain (rest looked up from reference TRBV16 and TRBJ2-3): GEEVAQTPKHLVRGEGQKAKLYCAPIKGHSYVFWYQQVLKNEFKFLISFQNENVFDETGMPKERFSAKCLPNSPCSLEIQATKLEDSAVYFCASSQSGRTDTQYFGPGTRLTVL.

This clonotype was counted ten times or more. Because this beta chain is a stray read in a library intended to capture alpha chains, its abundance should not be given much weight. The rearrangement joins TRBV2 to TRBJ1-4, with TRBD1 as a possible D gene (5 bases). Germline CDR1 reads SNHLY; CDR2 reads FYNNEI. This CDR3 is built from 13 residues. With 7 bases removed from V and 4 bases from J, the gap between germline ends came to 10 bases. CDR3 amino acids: CASMTDGNEKLFF. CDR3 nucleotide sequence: TGTGCCAGCATGACAGATGGTAATGAAAAACTGTTTTTT.

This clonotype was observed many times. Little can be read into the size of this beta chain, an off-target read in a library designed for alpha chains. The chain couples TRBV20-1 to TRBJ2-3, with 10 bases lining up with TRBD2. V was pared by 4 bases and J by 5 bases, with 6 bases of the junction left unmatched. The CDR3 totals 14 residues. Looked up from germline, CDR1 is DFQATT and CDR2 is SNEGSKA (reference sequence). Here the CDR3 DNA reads TGCAGTGCTAACCCTAGCGGGAGAGGAGATACGCAGTATTTT. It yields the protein CSANPSGRGDTQYF.

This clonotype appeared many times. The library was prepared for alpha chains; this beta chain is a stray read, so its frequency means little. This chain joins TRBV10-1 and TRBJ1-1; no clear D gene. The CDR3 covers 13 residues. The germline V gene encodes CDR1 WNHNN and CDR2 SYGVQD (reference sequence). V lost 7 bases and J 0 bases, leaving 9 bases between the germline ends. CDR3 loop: CASIGFLNTEAFF. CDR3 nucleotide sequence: TGCGCCAGCATTGGTTTTCTGAACACTGAAGCTTTCTTT.

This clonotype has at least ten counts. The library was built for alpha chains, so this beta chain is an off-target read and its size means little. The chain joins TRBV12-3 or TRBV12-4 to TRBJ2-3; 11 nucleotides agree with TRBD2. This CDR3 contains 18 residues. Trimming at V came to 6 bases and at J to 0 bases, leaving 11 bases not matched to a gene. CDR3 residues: CASSRTSGWISSTDTQYF. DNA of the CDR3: TGTGCCAGCAGCCGGACTAGCGGGTGGATTTCTAGCACAGATACGCAGTATTTT.

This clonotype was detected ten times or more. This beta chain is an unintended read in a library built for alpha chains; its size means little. The DNA of the CDR3 is TGCAGTGCAAGCAAAGACGCGAACACCGGGGAGCTGTTTTTT. It is translated as CSASKDANTGELFF. The V call is TRBV20-1, the J call TRBJ2-2; D call uncertain. In germline, CDR1 is DFQATT, CDR2 SNEGSKA (reference sequence). Deletions cut 6 bases from V and 0 bases from J, with 11 bases between. This CDR3 is 14 amino acids long.

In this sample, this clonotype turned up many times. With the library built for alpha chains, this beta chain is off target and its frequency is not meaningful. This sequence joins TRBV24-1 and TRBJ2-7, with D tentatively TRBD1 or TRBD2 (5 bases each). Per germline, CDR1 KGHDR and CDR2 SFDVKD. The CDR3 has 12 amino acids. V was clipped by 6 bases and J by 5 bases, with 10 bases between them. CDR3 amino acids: CATSSRDDEQYF. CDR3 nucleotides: TGTGCCACCAGTTCCCGGGACGACGAGCAGTACTTC.

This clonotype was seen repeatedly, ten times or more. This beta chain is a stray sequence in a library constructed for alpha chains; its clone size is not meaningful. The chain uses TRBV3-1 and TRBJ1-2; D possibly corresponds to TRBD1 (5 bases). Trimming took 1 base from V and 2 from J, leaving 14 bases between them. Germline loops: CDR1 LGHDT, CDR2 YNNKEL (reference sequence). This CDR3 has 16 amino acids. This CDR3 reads CASSQGSGAGNYGYTF. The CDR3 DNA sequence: TGTGCCAGCAGCCAAGGATCCGGGGCTGGGAACTATGGCTACACCTTC.

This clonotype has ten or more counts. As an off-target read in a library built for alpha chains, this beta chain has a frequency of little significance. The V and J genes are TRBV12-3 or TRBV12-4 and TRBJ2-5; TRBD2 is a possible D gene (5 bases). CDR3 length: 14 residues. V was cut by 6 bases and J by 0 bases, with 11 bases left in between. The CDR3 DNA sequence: TGTGCCAGCAGCCCGACCGGGGACCAAGAGACCCAGTACTTC. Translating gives CASSPTGDQETQYF.

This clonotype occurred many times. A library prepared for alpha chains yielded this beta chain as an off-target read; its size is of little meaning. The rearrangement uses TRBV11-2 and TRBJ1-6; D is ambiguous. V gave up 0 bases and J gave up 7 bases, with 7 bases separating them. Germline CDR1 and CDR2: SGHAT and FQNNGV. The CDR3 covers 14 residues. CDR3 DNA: TGTGCCAGCAGCTTAGATACCCGAAATTCACCCCTCCACTTT. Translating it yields CASSLDTRNSPLHF.

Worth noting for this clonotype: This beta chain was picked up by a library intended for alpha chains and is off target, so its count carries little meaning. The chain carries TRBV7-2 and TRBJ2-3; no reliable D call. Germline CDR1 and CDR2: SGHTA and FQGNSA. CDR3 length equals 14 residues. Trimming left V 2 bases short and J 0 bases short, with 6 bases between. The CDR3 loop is CASSLLVSTDTQYF. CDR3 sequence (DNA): TGTGCCAGCAGCTTACTAGTCAGCACAGATACGCAGTATTTT.

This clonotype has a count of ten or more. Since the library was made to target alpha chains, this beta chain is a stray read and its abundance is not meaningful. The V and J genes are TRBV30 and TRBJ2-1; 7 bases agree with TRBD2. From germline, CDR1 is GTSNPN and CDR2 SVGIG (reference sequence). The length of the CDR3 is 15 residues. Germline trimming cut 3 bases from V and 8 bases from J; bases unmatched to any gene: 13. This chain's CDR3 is CAWSLLAGRVDEQFF. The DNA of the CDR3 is TGTGCCTGGAGCCTGCTGGCGGGGAGGGTGGATGAGCAGTTCTTC.

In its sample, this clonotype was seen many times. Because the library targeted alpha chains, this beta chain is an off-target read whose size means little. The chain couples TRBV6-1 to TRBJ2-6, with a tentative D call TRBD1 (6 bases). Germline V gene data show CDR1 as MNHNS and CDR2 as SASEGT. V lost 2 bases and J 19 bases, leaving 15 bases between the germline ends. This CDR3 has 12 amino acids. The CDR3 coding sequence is TGTGCCAGCAGTGAATCTGTGGACAGTTCAACTTTC. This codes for CASSESVDSSTF.

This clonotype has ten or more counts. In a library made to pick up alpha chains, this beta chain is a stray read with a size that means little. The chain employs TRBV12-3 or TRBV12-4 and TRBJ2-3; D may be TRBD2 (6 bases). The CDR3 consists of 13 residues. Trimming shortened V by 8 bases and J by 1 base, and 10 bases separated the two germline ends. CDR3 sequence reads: CASLRGGTDTQYF. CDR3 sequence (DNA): TGTGCCAGCCTGCGGGGAGGCACAGATACGCAGTATTTT.

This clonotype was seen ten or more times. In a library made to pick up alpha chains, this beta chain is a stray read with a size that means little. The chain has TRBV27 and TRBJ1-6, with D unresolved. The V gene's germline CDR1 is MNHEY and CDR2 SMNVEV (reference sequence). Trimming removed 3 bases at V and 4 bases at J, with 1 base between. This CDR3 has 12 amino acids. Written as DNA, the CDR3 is TGTGCCAGCAGTTTTTATAATTCACCCCTCCACTTT. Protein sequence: CASSFYNSPLHF.

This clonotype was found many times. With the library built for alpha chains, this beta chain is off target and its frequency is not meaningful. This CDR3 reads CASRPTGTRFHEQYF. The DNA for the CDR3 is TGTGCCAGCAGGCCCACCGGGACTAGATTCCACGAGCAGTACTTC. This rearrangement joins TRBV6-5 to TRBJ2-7; 8 bases are a match to TRBD2. V was clipped by 6 bases and J by 5 bases; unmatched bases: 12. Germline-derived CDR1 and CDR2 are MNHEY and SVGAGI. The CDR3 contains 15 residues.